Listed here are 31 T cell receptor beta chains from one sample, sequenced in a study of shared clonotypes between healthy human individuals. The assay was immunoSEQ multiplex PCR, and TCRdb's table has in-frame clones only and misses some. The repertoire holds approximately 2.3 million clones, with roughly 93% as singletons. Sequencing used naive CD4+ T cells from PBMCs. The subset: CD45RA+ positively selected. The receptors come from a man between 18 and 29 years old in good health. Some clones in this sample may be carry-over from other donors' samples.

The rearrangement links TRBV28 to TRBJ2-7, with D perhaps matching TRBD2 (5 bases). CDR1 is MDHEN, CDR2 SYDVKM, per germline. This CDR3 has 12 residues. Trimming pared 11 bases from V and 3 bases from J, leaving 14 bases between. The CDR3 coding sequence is TGTGCCTCTGGCGGGCAAATCTACGAGCAGTACTTC. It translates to CASGGQIYEQYF.

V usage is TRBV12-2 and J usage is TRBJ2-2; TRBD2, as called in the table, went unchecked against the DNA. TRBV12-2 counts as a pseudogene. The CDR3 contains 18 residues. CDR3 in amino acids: CASRKTSGRTSNTGELFF. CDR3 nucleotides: TGTGCAAGTCGTAAAACTAGCGGGAGGACCTCGAACACCGGGGAGCTGTTTTTT.

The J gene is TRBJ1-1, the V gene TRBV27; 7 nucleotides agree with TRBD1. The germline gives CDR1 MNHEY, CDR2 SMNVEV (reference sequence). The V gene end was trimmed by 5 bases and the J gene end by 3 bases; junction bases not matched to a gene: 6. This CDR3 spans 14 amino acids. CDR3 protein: CASSPPTGYTEAFF. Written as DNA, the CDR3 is TGTGCCAGCAGTCCACCGACAGGGTACACTGAAGCTTTCTTT.

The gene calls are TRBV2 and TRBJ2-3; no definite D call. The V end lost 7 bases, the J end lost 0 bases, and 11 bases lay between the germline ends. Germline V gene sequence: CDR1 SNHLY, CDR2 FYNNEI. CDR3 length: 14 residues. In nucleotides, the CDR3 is TGTGCCAGCATGTTGATGTCAAGCACAGATACGCAGTATTTT. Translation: CASMLMSSTDTQYF.

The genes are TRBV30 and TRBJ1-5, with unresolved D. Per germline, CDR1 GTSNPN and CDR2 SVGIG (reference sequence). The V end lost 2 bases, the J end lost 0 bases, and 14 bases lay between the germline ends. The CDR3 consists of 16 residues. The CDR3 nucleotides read TGTGCCTGGAGTCTTCATGACCCTTATAGCAATCAGCCCCAGCATTTT. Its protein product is CAWSLHDPYSNQPQHF.

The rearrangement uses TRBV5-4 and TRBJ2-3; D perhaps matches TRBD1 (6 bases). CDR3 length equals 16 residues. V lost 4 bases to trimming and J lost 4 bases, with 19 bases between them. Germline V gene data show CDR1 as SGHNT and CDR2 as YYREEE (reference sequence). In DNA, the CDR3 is TGTGCCAGCAGCGGAACAGGGTCAACGGAACCAGATACGCAGTATTTT. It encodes CASSGTGSTEPDTQYF.

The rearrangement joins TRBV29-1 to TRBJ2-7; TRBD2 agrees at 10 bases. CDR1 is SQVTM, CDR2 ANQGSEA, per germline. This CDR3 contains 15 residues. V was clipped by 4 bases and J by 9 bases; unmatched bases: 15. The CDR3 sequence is CSVASLAGVSSGQYF. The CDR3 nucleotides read TGCAGCGTTGCCTCCCTAGCGGGAGTATCCTCAGGGCAGTACTTC.

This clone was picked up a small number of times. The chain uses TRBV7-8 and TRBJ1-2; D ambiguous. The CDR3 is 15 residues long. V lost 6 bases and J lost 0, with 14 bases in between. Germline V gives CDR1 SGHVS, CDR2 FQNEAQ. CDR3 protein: CASSHRSPTNYGYTF. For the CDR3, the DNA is TGTGCCAGCAGTCATCGGTCTCCTACTAACTATGGCTACACCTTC.

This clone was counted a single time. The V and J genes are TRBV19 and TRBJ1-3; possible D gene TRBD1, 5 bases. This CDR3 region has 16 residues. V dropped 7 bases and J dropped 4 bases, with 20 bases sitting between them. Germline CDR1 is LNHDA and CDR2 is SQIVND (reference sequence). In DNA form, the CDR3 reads TGTGCCAGTACCCCAATAGGGGTTGTGGCGGGAAACACCATATATTTT. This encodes CASTPIGVVAGNTIYF.

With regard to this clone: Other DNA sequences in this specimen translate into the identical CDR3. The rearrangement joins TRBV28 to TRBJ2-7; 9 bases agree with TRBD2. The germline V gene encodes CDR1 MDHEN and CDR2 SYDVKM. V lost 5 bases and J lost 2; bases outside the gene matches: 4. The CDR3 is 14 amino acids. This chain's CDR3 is CASSGAGGPYEQYF. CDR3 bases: TGTGCCAGCAGTGGAGCGGGAGGACCCTACGAGCAGTACTTC.

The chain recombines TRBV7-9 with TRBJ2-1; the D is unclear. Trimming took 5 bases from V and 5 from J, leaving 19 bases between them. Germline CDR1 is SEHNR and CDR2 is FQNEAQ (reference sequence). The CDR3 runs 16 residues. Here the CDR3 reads CASSVWPAPGHNEQFF. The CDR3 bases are TGTGCCAGCAGCGTTTGGCCAGCGCCCGGACACAATGAGCAGTTCTTC.

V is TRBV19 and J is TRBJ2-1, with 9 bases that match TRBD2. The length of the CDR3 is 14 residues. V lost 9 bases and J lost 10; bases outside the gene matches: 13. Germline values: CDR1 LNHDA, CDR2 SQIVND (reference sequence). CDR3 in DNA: TGTGCCAGCTCCTGGGGACTAGCCGCAGACGAGCAGTTCTTC. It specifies CASSWGLAADEQFF.

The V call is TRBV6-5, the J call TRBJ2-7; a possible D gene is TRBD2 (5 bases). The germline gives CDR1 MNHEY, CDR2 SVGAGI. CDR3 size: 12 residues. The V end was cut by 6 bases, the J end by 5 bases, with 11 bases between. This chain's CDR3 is CASRARGDEQYF. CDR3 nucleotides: TGTGCCAGCAGAGCACGGGGTGACGAGCAGTACTTC.

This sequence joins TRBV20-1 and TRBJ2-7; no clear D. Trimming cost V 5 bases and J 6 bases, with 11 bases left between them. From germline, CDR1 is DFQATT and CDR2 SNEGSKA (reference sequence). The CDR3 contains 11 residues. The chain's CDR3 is CSAALGLEQYF. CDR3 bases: TGCAGTGCTGCCCTCGGCCTCGAGCAGTACTTC.

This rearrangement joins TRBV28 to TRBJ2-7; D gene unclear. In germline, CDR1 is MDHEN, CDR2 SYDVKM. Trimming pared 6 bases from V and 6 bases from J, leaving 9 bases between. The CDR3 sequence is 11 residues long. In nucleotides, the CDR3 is TGTGCCAGCAGCCCCCACCGCGAGCAGTACTTC. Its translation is CASSPHREQYF.

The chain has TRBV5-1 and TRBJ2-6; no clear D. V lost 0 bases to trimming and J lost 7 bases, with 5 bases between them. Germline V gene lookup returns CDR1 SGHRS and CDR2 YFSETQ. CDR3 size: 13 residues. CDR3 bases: TGCGCCAGCAGCTTGGTCCCTGCCAACGTCCTGACTTTC. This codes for CASSLVPANVLTF.

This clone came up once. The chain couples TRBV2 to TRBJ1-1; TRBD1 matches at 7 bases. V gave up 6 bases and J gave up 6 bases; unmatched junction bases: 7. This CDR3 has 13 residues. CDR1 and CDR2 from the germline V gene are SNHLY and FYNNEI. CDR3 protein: CASSLGQAAEAFF. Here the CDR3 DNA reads TGTGCCAGCAGCCTCGGACAGGCGGCTGAAGCTTTCTTT.

The CDR3 is CASTYRASGNYGYTF. CDR3 coding DNA: TGTGCCAGCACATATCGGGCATCGGGGAACTATGGCTACACCTTC. This sequence joins TRBV27 and TRBJ1-2, with D hard to call. The CDR3 covers 15 residues. V lost 7 bases to trimming and J lost 2 bases, with 17 bases between them. Germline assignment: CDR1 MNHEY and CDR2 SMNVEV (reference sequence).

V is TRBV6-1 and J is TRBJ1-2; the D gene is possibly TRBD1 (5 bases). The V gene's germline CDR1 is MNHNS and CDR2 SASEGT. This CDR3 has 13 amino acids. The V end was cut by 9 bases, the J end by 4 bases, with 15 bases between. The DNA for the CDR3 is TGTGCCAGTGCGAGGGGCATTGGCTATGGCTACACCTTC. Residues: CASARGIGYGYTF.

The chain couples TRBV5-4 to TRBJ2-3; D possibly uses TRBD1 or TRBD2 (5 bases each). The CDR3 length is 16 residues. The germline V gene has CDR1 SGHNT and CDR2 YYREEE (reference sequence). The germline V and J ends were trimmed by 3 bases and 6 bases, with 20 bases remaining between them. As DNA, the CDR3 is TGTGCCAGCAGCTGGCGGTATACAGGATCGGGGGATACGCAGTATTTT. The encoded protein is CASSWRYTGSGDTQYF.

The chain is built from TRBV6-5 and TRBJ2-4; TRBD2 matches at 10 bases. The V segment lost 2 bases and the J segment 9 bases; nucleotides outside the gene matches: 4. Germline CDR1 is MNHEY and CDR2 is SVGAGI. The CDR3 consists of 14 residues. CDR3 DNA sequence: TGTGCCAGCAGTTACGAGCGGGAGGGTAGCATTCAGTACTTC. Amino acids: CASSYEREGSIQYF.

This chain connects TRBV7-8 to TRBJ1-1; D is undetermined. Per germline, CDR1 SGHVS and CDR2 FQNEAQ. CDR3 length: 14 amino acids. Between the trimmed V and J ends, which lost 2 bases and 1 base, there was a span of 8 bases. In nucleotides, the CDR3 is TGTGCCAGCAGCTTATCCAGCGGGAACACTGAAGCTTTCTTT. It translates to CASSLSSGNTEAFF. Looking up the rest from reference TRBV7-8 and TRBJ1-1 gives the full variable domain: GAGVSQSPRYKVAKRGQDVALRCDPISGHVSLFWYQQALGQGPEFLTYFQNEAQLDKSGLPSDRFFAERPEGSVSTLKIQRTQQEDSAVYLCASSLSSGNTEAFFGQGTRLTVV.

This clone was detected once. The CDR3 DNA is TGTGCCAGCAGCGTGGGGACAGGGGGCAGAAACACCATATATTTT. Translation gives CASSVGTGGRNTIYF. The V gene is TRBV2, the J gene TRBJ1-3, with 12 bases aligning to TRBD1. The junction had 5 bases not matched to a gene; V was cut back by 6 bases and J by 5 bases. This CDR3 is built from 15 residues. Per the germline V gene, CDR1 is SNHLY and CDR2 is FYNNEI.

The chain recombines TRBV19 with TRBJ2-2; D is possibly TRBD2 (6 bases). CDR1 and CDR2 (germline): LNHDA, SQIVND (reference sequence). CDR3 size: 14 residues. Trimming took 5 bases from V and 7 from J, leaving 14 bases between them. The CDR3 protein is CASSSGLGIGELFF. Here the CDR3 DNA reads TGTGCCAGTAGTTCGGGACTGGGAATCGGGGAGCTGTTTTTT.

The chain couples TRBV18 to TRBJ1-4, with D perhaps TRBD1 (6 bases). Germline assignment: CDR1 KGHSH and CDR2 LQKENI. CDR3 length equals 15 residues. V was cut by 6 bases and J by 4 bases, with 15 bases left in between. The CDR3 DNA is TGTGCCAGCTCGACGGGGGGCCGCGGTAATGAAAAACTGTTTTTT. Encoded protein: CASSTGGRGNEKLFF.

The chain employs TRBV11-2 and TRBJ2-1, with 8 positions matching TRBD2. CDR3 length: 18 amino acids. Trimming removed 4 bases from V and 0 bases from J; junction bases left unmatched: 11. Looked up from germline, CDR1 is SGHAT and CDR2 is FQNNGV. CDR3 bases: TGTGCCAGCAGCTCTATAAGCGGGAGAGGGGGCTCCTACAATGAGCAGTTCTTC. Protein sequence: CASSSISGRGGSYNEQFF. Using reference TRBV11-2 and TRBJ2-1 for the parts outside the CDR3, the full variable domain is EAGVAQSPRYKIIEKRQSVAFWCNPISGHATLYWYQQILGQGPKLLIQFQNNGVVDDSQLPKDRFSAERLKGVDSTLKIQPAKLEDSAVYLCASSSISGRGGSYNEQFFGPGTRLTVL.

The CDR3 sequence: CASRESGSFVGELFF. CDR3 in DNA: TGTGCCAGCAGGGAAAGCGGGAGTTTTGTCGGGGAGCTGTTTTTT. This rearrangement joins TRBV28 to TRBJ2-2; 8 bases line up with TRBD2. The CDR3 covers 15 residues. Germline V CDR1 and CDR2: MDHEN, SYDVKM. The V gene end was trimmed by 6 bases and the J gene end by 7 bases; junction bases not matched to a gene: 10.

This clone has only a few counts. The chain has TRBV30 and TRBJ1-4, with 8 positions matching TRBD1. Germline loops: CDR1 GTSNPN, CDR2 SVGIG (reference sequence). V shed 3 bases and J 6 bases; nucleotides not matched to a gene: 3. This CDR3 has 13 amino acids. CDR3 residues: CAWSQGADEKLFF. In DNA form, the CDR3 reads TGTGCCTGGAGCCAGGGGGCTGATGAAAAACTGTTTTTT.

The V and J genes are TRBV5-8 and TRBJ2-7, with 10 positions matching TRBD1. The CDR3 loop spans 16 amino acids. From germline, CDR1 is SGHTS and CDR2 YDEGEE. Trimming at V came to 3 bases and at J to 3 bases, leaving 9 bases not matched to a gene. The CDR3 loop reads CASSWTGGGYGYEQYF. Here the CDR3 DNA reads TGTGCCAGCAGCTGGACAGGGGGAGGGTACGGCTACGAGCAGTACTTC.

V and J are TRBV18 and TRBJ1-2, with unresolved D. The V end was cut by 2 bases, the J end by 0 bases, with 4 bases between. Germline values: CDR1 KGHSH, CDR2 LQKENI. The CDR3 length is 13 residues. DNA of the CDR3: TGTGCCAGCTCACCAACACCTAACTATGGCTACACCTTC. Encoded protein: CASSPTPNYGYTF.

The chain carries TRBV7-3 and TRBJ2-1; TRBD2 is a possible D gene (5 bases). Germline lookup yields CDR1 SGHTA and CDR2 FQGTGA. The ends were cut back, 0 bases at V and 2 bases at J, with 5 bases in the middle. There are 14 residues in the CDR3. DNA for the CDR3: TGTGCCAGCAGCTTAACGGGAGCCTACAATGAGCAGTTCTTC. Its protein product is CASSLTGAYNEQFF.